This T cell receptor beta chain was identified during a study of blood T cell repertoires in COVID-19. Overall study: Specimens from acute and convalescent COVID-19 originated in the United States, Italy and Spain.

Trimming removed 6 bases from V and 1 base from J, with 6 bases in between. There are 12 residues in the CDR3. Germline-derived CDR1 and CDR2 are LGHDT and YNNKEL (reference sequence). Some clones are missing from TCRdb's copy, which holds only in-frame ones; the method was immunoSEQ multiplex PCR. The table records roughly 280,000 clones, around four fifths of them present only once. This sequence originates from a man aged 60 to 69 who had recovered from COVID-19. The genes are TRBV3-1 (or the pseudogene TRBV3-2) and TRBJ1-1; unclear D gene. Sequencing used peripheral blood. CDR3 DNA sequence: TGTGCCAGCAGAAGAGAGAACACTGAAGCTTTCTTT. Translated, it gives CASRRENTEAFF.